This TCR beta chain stems from a study of blood T cell repertoires in COVID-19. Study-level information: PBMCs, B-cell-depleted T cells, or T cells provided the cDNA or gDNA that made up the material.

This clone was counted between two and nine times. Clones were sequenced by immunoSEQ multiplex PCR, and TCRdb holds only the in-frame ones, with some missing. In the table there are roughly 200,000 clones, around 90% of which are singletons. V was pared by 6 bases and J by 5 bases, with 7 bases of the junction left unmatched. CDR1 is MDHEN and CDR2 is SYDVKM in the germline V gene. The CDR3 is 14 amino acids. Sequencing used peripheral blood. The rearrangement uses TRBV28 and TRBJ1-2; 9 nucleotides agree with TRBD1. The sequence was obtained from a man in his fifties with acute or convalescent COVID-19. The CDR3 sequence: CASSLQGARYGYTF. The CDR3 region has the DNA TGTGCCAGCAGCCTACAGGGGGCGCGTTATGGCTACACCTTC.